The TCR beta chain described here comes from a study of blood T cells in healthy people across ages. Study outcomes and limitations: Not knowing donor CMV status may have confounded expanded clonotype changes.

The CDR3 consists of 16 residues. V shed 4 bases and J 5 bases; nucleotides not matched to a gene: 11. The germline V gene has CDR1 SGHDT and CDR2 YYEEEE. A second roughly 6 to 12 cycle PCR used barcoded and J-beta primers. TCRdb ran MiXCR on the 5' RACE reads and lists one entry per CDR3 protein. The repertoire holds some 850,000 distinct CDR3 sequences, with about 26% as singletons. This clonotype was seen a few times. Antigen: not known. This same sample was also taken into another study, of T cells of mothers and their children. In that study: Samples were provided by three healthy Caucasian mothers and their six children. Every mother supplied over 8 million TCR beta CDR3 reads and every child around 3 million. There was no detection of any persistent microchimeric T cell clones.

The gene calls are TRBV5-6 and TRBJ2-5; TRBD1 aligns across 10 bases. The clonotype originates from a boy under 18 in good health. Input material: blood. The CDR3 sequence is CASSPQRQGAIETQYF. CDR3 bases: TGTGCCAGCAGCCCCCAACGACAGGGGGCGATTGAGACCCAGTACTTC. Drawing the rest from reference TRBV5-6 and TRBJ2-5, the complete variable domain is DAGVTQSPTHLIKTRGQQVTLRCSPKSGHDTVSWYQQALGQGPQFIFQYYEEEERQRGNFPDRFSGHQFPNYSSELNVNALLLGDSALYLCASSPQRQGAIETQYFGPGTRLLVL.